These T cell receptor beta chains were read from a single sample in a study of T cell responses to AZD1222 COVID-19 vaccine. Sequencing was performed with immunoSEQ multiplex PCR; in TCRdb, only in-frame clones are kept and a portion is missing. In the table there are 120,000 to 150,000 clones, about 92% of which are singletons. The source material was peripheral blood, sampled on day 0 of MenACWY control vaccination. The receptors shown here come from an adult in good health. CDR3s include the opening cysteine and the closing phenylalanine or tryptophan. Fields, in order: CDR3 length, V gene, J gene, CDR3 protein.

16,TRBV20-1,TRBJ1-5,CSASVGWGLSNQPQHF
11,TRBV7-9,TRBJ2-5,CASSWEETQYF
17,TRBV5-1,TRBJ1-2,CASSSGGRTGIIPGYTF
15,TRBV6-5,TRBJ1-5,CASQYPGQVAQPQHF
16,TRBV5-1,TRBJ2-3,CASSLGTSVFTDTQYF
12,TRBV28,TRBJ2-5,CASSFFRETQYF
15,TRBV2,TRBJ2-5,CASSVPGTGEETQYF
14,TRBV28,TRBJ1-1,CASSRDTQNTEAFF
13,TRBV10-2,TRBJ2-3,CASSVGGPDTQYF
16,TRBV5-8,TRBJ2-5,CASSLEKGFTVETQYF
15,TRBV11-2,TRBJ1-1,CASSLGGGLNTEAFF
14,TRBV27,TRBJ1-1,CASSTRQGNTEAFF
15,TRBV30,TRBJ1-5,CAWSVKGVGNQPQHF
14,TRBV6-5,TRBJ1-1,CASLDRGRGTEAFF
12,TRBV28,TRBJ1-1,CASSLTGTEAFF
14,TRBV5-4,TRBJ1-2,CASSPGQGNYGYTF
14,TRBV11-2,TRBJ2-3,CASSLGQGADTQYF
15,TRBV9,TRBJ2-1,CASSVGTNSYNEQFF
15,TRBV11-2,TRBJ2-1,CASSLIGQVYNEQFF
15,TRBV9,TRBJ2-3,CASSVATSGTDTQYF
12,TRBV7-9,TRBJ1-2,CASSLTGEGYTF
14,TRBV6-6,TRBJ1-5,CASRAGGSNQPQHF
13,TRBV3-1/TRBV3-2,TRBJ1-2,CASSQTGSRHYTF
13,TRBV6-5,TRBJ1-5,CASTPGYNQPQHF
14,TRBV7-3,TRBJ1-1,CASSSRDSDTEAFF
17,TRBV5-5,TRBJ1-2,CASSLTPGTDSFYGYTF
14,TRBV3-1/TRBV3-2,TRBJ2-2,CATQGQTNTGELFF
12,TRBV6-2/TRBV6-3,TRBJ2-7,CASSHSTHEQYF
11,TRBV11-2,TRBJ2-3,CASSYTDTQYF
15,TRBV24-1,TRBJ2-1,CATSARGRGYNEQFF
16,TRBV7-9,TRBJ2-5,CASSAPLAGKQETQYF